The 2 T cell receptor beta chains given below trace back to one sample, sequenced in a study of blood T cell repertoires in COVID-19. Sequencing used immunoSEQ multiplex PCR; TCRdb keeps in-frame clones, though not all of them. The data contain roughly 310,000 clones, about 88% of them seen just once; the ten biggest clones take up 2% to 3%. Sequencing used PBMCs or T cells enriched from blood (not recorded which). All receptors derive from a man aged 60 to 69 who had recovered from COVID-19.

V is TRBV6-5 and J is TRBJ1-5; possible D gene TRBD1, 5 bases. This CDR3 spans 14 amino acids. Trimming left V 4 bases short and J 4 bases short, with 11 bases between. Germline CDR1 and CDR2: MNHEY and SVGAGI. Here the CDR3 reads CASSSTGDNQPQHF. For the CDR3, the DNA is TGTGCCAGCAGTTCAACAGGTGATAATCAGCCCCAGCATTTT.

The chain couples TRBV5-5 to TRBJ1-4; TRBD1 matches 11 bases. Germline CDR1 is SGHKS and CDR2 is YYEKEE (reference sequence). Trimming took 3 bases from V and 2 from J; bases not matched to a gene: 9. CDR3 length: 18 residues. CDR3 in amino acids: CASSYRTGGGLTNEKLFF. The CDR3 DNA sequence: TGTGCCAGCAGCTATCGGACAGGGGGCGGTCTTACTAATGAAAAACTGTTTTTT.